The 27 T cell receptor beta chains below come from one sample, sequenced in a study of T cell changes during pregnancy in multiple sclerosis. Sequencing used immunoSEQ multiplex PCR; TCRdb keeps in-frame clones, though not all of them. The sample has 37,000 or so clones, nearly 90% seen once. The source material was CD4+ T cells from peripheral blood mononuclear cells, sampled in the first trimester of pregnancy. The receptors shown here come from a female donor with multiple sclerosis, enrolled in a pregnancy study.

This clone was picked up one time. The rearrangement uses TRBV5-1 and TRBJ1-4; D not resolved. Trimming pared 0 bases from V and 0 bases from J, leaving 3 bases between. The CDR3 covers 14 residues. Germline CDR1 and CDR2: SGHRS and YFSETQ. In nucleotides, the CDR3 is TGCGCCAGCAGCTTGGCAGCAACTAATGAAAAACTGTTTTTT. Protein sequence: CASSLAATNEKLFF.

The V gene is TRBV10-2, the J gene TRBJ2-5; 8 bases align to TRBD1. V was pared by 6 bases and J by 7 bases, with 13 bases of the junction left unmatched. The CDR3 has 15 amino acids. CDR1 WSHSY and CDR2 SAAADI come from the germline V gene. The CDR3 here is CASRSGGASMGTQYF. CDR3 in DNA: TGCGCCAGCAGATCAGGGGGCGCTTCCATGGGGACCCAGTACTTC.

The chain carries TRBV7-3 and TRBJ1-1; the D is unclear. Germline lookup yields CDR1 SGHTA and CDR2 FQGTGA. The CDR3 covers 15 residues. V was clipped by 6 bases and J by 1 base, with 15 bases between them. The CDR3 loop reads CASSSWASGNTEAFF. The CDR3, as DNA: TGTGCCAGCAGTTCTTGGGCCTCCGGGAACACTGAAGCTTTCTTT.

The CDR3 here is CASSPDRVEQYF. CDR3 in DNA: TGTGCCAGCTCACCCGACCGGGTCGAGCAGTACTTC. This chain uses TRBV18 with TRBJ2-7, with D uncertain. Deletions cut 3 bases from V and 6 bases from J, with 9 bases between. CDR1 is KGHSH and CDR2 is LQKENI in the germline V gene. This CDR3 spans 12 amino acids. The whole variable domain, filled in from reference TRBV18 and TRBJ2-7, reads NAGVMQNPRHLVRRRGQEARLRCSPMKGHSHVYWYRQLPEEGLKFMVYLQKENIIDESGMPKERFSAEFPKEGPSILRIQQVVRGDSAAYFCASSPDRVEQYFGPGTRLTVT.

J is TRBJ2-2 and V is TRBV6-5; tentatively, D is TRBD2 (5 bases). V lost 1 base, J lost 6 bases, and 12 bases lay in between. This CDR3 region has 15 residues. The germline V gene has CDR1 MNHEY and CDR2 SVGAGI. The CDR3 loop reads CASSYFFGVAGELFF. The CDR3 DNA follows: TGTGCCAGCAGTTACTTCTTCGGGGTAGCCGGGGAGCTGTTTTTT.

The chain employs TRBV5-1 and TRBJ2-2; tentative D call: TRBD2 (5 bases). The V gene lost 4 bases and the J gene lost 5 bases, with 6 bases spanning the gap. The CDR3 runs 12 residues. Germline lookup yields CDR1 SGHRS and CDR2 YFSETQ. CDR3 in DNA: TGCGCCAGCAGCGCGGGTACCGGGGAGCTGTTTTTT. This translates into CASSAGTGELFF.

This rearrangement joins TRBV5-8 to TRBJ1-5; TRBD1 agrees at 8 bases. V was clipped by 4 bases and J by 9 bases; unmatched bases: 9. CDR1 and CDR2 (germline): SGHTS, YDEGEE. The CDR3 sequence is 14 residues long. CDR3 loop: CASSTPTGDAPQHF. DNA for the CDR3: TGTGCCAGCAGCACTCCGACAGGGGATGCGCCCCAGCATTTT.

This chain connects TRBV10-3 to TRBJ1-5; D is ambiguous. The CDR3 runs to 13 residues. Germline V gives CDR1 ENHRY, CDR2 SYGVKD. Trimming cost V 3 bases and J 4 bases, with 7 bases left between them. The chain's CDR3 is CAISEERNQPQHF. For the CDR3, the DNA is TGTGCCATCAGTGAAGAGAGGAATCAGCCCCAGCATTTT.

The chain recombines TRBV5-1 with TRBJ2-7; D gene ambiguous. This CDR3 is built from 15 residues. Trimming cost V 1 base and J 4 bases, with 15 bases left between them. Looked up from germline, CDR1 is SGHRS and CDR2 is YFSETQ. The CDR3 DNA follows: TGCGCCAGCAGCTTGACCAGCGCCTGGCCATACGAGCAGTACTTC. The encoded protein is CASSLTSAWPYEQYF.

The rearrangement links TRBV5-6 to TRBJ2-2; TRBD2 is a possible D gene (5 bases). CDR1 and CDR2 from the germline V gene are SGHDT and YYEEEE. The V end lost 7 bases, the J end lost 4 bases, and 14 bases lay between the germline ends. The CDR3 is made up of 14 amino acids. The CDR3 bases are TGTGCCAGCGCCGGAGGAGCCCTCACCGGGGAGCTGTTTTTT. Translating it yields CASAGGALTGELFF.

The chain uses TRBV9 and TRBJ2-1, with 8 bases lining up with TRBD2. From germline, CDR1 is SGDLS and CDR2 YYNGEE. Trimming took 0 bases from V and 6 from J; bases not matched to a gene: 8. This CDR3 is built from 16 residues. The CDR3 DNA reads TGTGCCAGCAGCGTAGTTTGGGCGGGGGGAAGCAATGAGCAGTTCTTC. Translation gives CASSVVWAGGSNEQFF.

The chain uses TRBV7-6 and TRBJ2-7; possible D gene TRBD1, 5 bases. The germline gives CDR1 SGHVS, CDR2 FNYEAQ. Trimming took off 4 bases at V and 3 bases at J, with 25 bases between the two ends. This CDR3 is built from 18 residues. This CDR3 reads CASSSGPRDSRFHYEQYF. CDR3 nucleotides: TGTGCCAGCAGCTCCGGTCCCCGAGACAGCCGATTCCACTACGAGCAGTACTTC.

The chain has TRBV30 and TRBJ1-1, with D hard to call. Trimming shortened V by 0 bases and J by 11 bases, and 13 bases separated the two germline ends. CDR3 length equals 12 residues. Germline CDR1 GTSNPN, CDR2 SVGIG (reference sequence). The CDR3 nucleotides are TGTGCCTGGAGTGTACCGCAGTGGAGGGCTTTCTTT. Translating gives CAWSVPQWRAFF.

Note on this clone: Other DNA variants within this sample encode the same CDR3. This rearrangement joins TRBV5-6 to TRBJ2-6; 7 bases agree with TRBD1. Germline V CDR1 and CDR2: SGHDT, YYEEEE. This CDR3 is 17 amino acids long. V shed 2 bases and J 0 bases; nucleotides not matched to a gene: 5. CDR3 sequence reads: CASSFWTGSSGANVLTF. The DNA for the CDR3 is TGTGCCAGCAGCTTCTGGACAGGTTCCTCTGGGGCCAACGTCCTGACTTTC.

The V call is TRBV6-1, the J call TRBJ2-7, with 8 bases aligning to TRBD2. Unmatched junction bases numbered 14, after V lost 4 bases and J lost 0 bases. The CDR3 is 18 residues long. Germline CDR1 reads MNHNS; CDR2 reads SASEGT. This CDR3 is CASSVTHGRGGYSYEQYF. The CDR3 DNA is TGTGCCAGCAGTGTCACCCACGGACGGGGGGGTTACTCCTACGAGCAGTACTTC.

The genes are TRBV18 and TRBJ1-2, with 9 bases identical to TRBD1. The CDR3 contains 15 residues. J gave up 6 bases and V 3 bases, and 8 bases lay outside the gene matches. Germline V gives CDR1 KGHSH, CDR2 LQKENI. CDR3 amino acids: CASSPGDRGRNGYTF. The CDR3 DNA sequence: TGTGCCAGCTCACCCGGAGACAGGGGGAGAAATGGCTACACCTTC.

V is TRBV18 and J is TRBJ1-5; tentative D call: TRBD1 (6 bases). This CDR3 is 16 amino acids long. V lost 0 bases and J 1 base, leaving 10 bases between the germline ends. The germline V gene has CDR1 KGHSH and CDR2 LQKENI. The CDR3 loop reads CASSPPPGASNQPQHF. CDR3 bases: TGTGCCAGCTCACCACCTCCAGGGGCGAGCAATCAGCCCCAGCATTTT. The complete variable domain, with remaining parts taken from reference TRBV18 and TRBJ1-5, reads NAGVMQNPRHLVRRRGQEARLRCSPMKGHSHVYWYRQLPEEGLKFMVYLQKENIIDESGMPKERFSAEFPKEGPSILRIQQVVRGDSAAYFCASSPPPGASNQPQHFGDGTRLSIL.

The genes are TRBV5-4 and TRBJ1-2, with D maybe TRBD1 (5 bases). Germline CDR1 and CDR2: SGHNT and YYREEE (reference sequence). V dropped 0 bases and J dropped 8 bases, with 23 bases sitting between them. The CDR3 sequence is 17 residues long. The CDR3 loop reads CASSLDSTLTTGSGYTF. Written as DNA, the CDR3 is TGTGCCAGCAGCTTGGACAGTACACTAACTACAGGTTCAGGCTACACCTTC.

The chain has TRBV27 and TRBJ1-2; the D is unclear. Germline V gene data show CDR1 as MNHEY and CDR2 as SMNVEV (reference sequence). V lost 3 bases, J lost 6 bases, and 5 bases lay in between. This CDR3 is 11 amino acids long. The CDR3 spells CASSLEDGYTF. The CDR3 DNA reads TGTGCCAGCAGTTTGGAGGATGGCTACACCTTC.

This clone is a singleton in its sample. The chain carries TRBV6-6 and TRBJ1-4, with 7 bases identical to TRBD1. CDR1 is MNHNY, CDR2 SVGAGI, per germline (reference sequence). V was clipped by 7 bases and J by 3 bases; unmatched bases: 5. This CDR3 comprises 14 residues. CDR3 loop: CASKQGSANEKLFF. CDR3 sequence (DNA): TGTGCCAGCAAACAGGGGTCCGCTAATGAAAAACTGTTTTTT.

The CDR3: CASSAVLVTSGGNPGELFF. CDR3 in DNA: TGTGCCAGCAGCGCAGTTTTAGTTACTAGCGGGGGGAATCCCGGGGAGCTGTTTTTT. This rearrangement joins TRBV5-4 to TRBJ2-2; TRBD2 matches at 12 bases. V shed 4 bases, J shed 6 bases, and the junction held 16 bases outside the gene matches. From germline, CDR1 is SGHNT and CDR2 YYREEE (reference sequence). CDR3 length: 19 residues. Using reference TRBV5-4 and TRBJ2-2 for the parts outside the CDR3, the full variable domain is ETGVTQSPTHLIKTRGQQVTLRCSSQSGHNTVSWYQQALGQGPQFIFQYYREEENGRGNFPPRFSGLQFPNYSSELNVNALELDDSALYLCASSAVLVTSGGNPGELFFGEGSRLTVL.

J is TRBJ2-2 and V is TRBV10-1; the D gene is possibly TRBD2 (5 bases). Trimming removed 3 bases from V and 5 bases from J, with 16 bases in between. CDR3 length equals 16 residues. Germline V gene sequence: CDR1 WNHNN, CDR2 SYGVQD (reference sequence). The CDR3 sequence is CASSDSPLRGTGELFF. The CDR3 DNA reads TGCGCCAGCAGTGATTCCCCCCTACGAGGGACCGGGGAGCTGTTTTTT.

This CDR3 reads CASSAGTGGRTDTQYF. The CDR3 bases are TGTGCCAGCAGCGCTGGGACAGGGGGAAGGACAGATACGCAGTATTTT. The V and J genes are TRBV9 and TRBJ2-3; 11 bases align to TRBD1. This CDR3 is 16 amino acids long. The J segment lost 3 bases and the V segment lost 3 bases, leaving 6 bases of the junction unmatched. Germline V gene lookup returns CDR1 SGDLS and CDR2 YYNGEE.

This chain connects TRBV18 to TRBJ2-5, with 7 bases matching TRBD2. Trimming cost V 3 bases and J 1 base; bases outside gene matches: 11. This CDR3 spans 17 amino acids. Germline loops: CDR1 KGHSH, CDR2 LQKENI. In DNA, the CDR3 is TGTGCCAGCTCACCTCCACGGGGAGGGGCCAGCCAAGAGACCCAGTACTTC. Its protein product is CASSPPRGGASQETQYF.

The gene calls are TRBV30 and TRBJ1-1, with a weak D call TRBD1 (5 bases). V lost 2 bases, J lost 8 bases, and 18 bases lay in between. Looked up from germline, CDR1 is GTSNPN and CDR2 is SVGIG (reference sequence). This CDR3 spans 14 amino acids. Written as DNA, the CDR3 is TGTGCCTGGAGTCCGGCAGGGCGCCTCACAGAAGCTTTCTTT. Its protein is CAWSPAGRLTEAFF. Drawing the rest from reference TRBV30 and TRBJ1-1, the complete variable domain is SQTIHQWPATLVQPVGSPLSLECTVEGTSNPNLYWYRQAAGRGLQLLFYSVGIGQISSEVPQNLSASRPQDRQFILSSKKLLLSDSGFYLCAWSPAGRLTEAFFGQGTRLTVV.

The V and J genes are TRBV12-5 and TRBJ1-4; weak D call: TRBD1 (6 bases). V dropped 6 bases and J dropped 8 bases, with 16 bases sitting between them. The CDR3 totals 14 residues. Per the germline V gene, CDR1 is LGHNT and CDR2 is FRNRAP. In nucleotides, the CDR3 is TGTGCTAGTGGCCTCCGACAGGTCGGGGAAAAACTGTTTTTT. This codes for CASGLRQVGEKLFF.

The chain's CDR3 is CASSVGLAGEQETQYF. The DNA of the CDR3 is TGTGCCAGCAGCGTAGGACTAGCGGGGGAACAAGAGACCCAGTACTTC. The gene calls are TRBV9 and TRBJ2-5, with 12 nucleotides matching TRBD2. The trim removed 0 bases at V and 2 bases at J, leaving 2 bases unmatched. CDR3 length equals 16 residues. Germline-derived CDR1 and CDR2 are SGDLS and YYNGEE. The complete variable domain, with remaining parts taken from reference TRBV9 and TRBJ2-5, reads DSGVTQTPKHLITATGQRVTLRCSPRSGDLSVYWYQQSLDQGLQFLIQYYNGEERAKGNILERFSAQQFPDLHSELNLSSLELGDSALYFCASSVGLAGEQETQYFGPGTRLLVL.